Listed here is a single TCR beta chain. This CDR3 contains 15 residues. Germline V gene sequence: CDR1 MDHEN, CDR2 SYDVKM. Trimming at V came to 5 bases and at J to 4 bases, leaving 7 bases not matched to a gene. Some clones are missing from TCRdb's copy, which holds only in-frame ones; the method was immunoSEQ multiplex PCR. The sample lists more than 850,000 clones, approximately 78% occurring once. This sample is part of a study of shared clonotypes between healthy human individuals. The sequenced sample was memory CD4+ T cells from PBMCs. Subset of the sample: CD45RA-negative fraction. The receptor was derived from a man aged 18 to 30 in good health. Some clones in this sample may be carry-over from other donors' samples. This sequence joins TRBV28 and TRBJ2-2; 7 bases align to TRBD2. The CDR3 DNA sequence: TGTGCCAGCAGTGACCCGGGACTAATCACCGGGGAGCTGTTTTTT. Translated, it gives CASSDPGLITGELFF.